Following are 17 T cell receptor beta chains from one sample sequenced in a study of post-analysis software for immune sequencing data. Broader study findings: There were a handful of TRBV segments more frequent in patients than controls, and TRBV5-6, TRBV5-1 and TRBV20-1 were among them.

These receptors have no identified antigens. The authors incorporated unique molecular identifiers into the TCR beta cDNA libraries. TCRdb called the PCR reads again in MiXCR, with one record for every CDR3 protein. The repertoire holds about 770,000 distinct CDR3 sequences, with approximately 44% as singletons. Sequencing used blood. The origin of the receptors is a girl aged 5-17 years with multiple sclerosis.

Comments on this clonotype: A junction boundary mismatches the germline segment, possibly from a read error. This chain's CDR3 is CATSDSWATAQGTQYF. In nucleotides, the CDR3 is TGTGCCACCAGTGACTCATGGGCGACGGCACAAGGGACCCAGTACTTC. The chain carries TRBV24-1 and TRBJ2-5; D unclear. CDR3 length: 16 residues. Germline V lookup: CDR1 KGHDR, CDR2 SFDVKD.

This clonotype was recorded a few times. V and J are TRBV20-1 and TRBJ1-4, with D hard to call. Trimming took 0 bases from V and 2 from J, leaving 13 bases between them. CDR1 is DFQATT and CDR2 is SNEGSKA in the germline V gene (reference sequence). CDR3 size: 16 residues. CDR3: CSARDPWADTNEKLFF. DNA for the CDR3: TGCAGTGCTAGAGATCCTTGGGCGGACACTAATGAAAAACTGTTTTTT.

This sequence joins TRBV19 and TRBJ1-2; D is perhaps TRBD1 (6 bases). V was trimmed by 7 bases and J by 8 bases, leaving 20 bases between them. The germline V gene has CDR1 LNHDA and CDR2 SQIVND (reference sequence). This CDR3 is built from 14 residues. In DNA, the CDR3 is TGTGCCAGTATCCAACCCGGAACAGGGTGGGGCTACACCTTC. It translates to CASIQPGTGWGYTF.

This clonotype was observed a single time. A read error may account for a junction end that differs from germline. The rearrangement uses TRBV7-9 and TRBJ2-7, with 7 positions matching TRBD2. CDR1 and CDR2 from the germline V gene are SEHNR and FQNEAQ (reference sequence). This CDR3 contains 16 residues. In DNA form, the CDR3 reads TGCGCCAGCAGCACGACGGGACTACCACCCGACTACGAGCAGTACTTC. Protein sequence: CASSTTGLPPDYEQYF.

This clonotype was picked up a small number of times. This chain joins TRBV7-7 and TRBJ2-5; D ambiguous. The CDR3 spans 11 residues. CDR1 and CDR2 from the germline V gene are SSHAT and FNYEAQ (reference sequence). For the CDR3, the DNA is TGTGCATTGCTAGGCCAAGAGACCCAGTACTTC. This sequence encodes CALLGQETQYF.

V gene TRBV7-9 combines with J gene TRBJ1-1; D not certain. The CDR3 has 12 residues. The V end was cut by 4 bases, the J end by 8 bases, with 11 bases between. Germline V gives CDR1 SEHNR, CDR2 FQNEAQ (reference sequence). The CDR3 reads CASSSLPWEAFF. CDR3 DNA sequence: TGTGCCAGCAGCTCCCTGCCATGGGAAGCTTTCTTT.

This chain uses TRBV10-3 with TRBJ1-2; 8 nucleotides line up with TRBD1. The CDR3 is made up of 13 amino acids. Germline V lookup: CDR1 ENHRY, CDR2 SYGVKD. The V and J ends lost 3 bases and 6 bases, in that order; junction bases with no gene match: 3. The CDR3 DNA reads TGTGCCATCAGTGAAAGGACAGGGCATGGCTACACCTTC. Translating gives CAISERTGHGYTF.

This clonotype appeared many times. The chain is built from TRBV29-1 and TRBJ1-1; D is ambiguous. Germline CDR1 reads SQVTM; CDR2 reads ANQGSEA. Trimming stripped 7 bases from V and 4 bases from J, with 13 bases between. CDR3 length: 12 residues. The CDR3 spells CSASHRATEAFF. CDR3 bases: TGCAGCGCCTCACACCGGGCCACTGAAGCTTTCTTT.

The CDR3 DNA is TGTGCCAGCAGCACCGTTCTTATGGGGGCACAGAACACTGAAGCTTTCTTT. Residues: CASSTVLMGAQNTEAFF. The chain employs TRBV4-2 and TRBJ1-1; D is possibly TRBD1 (6 bases). V was cut by 5 bases and J by 1 base, with 20 bases left in between. Germline CDR1 and CDR2: LGHNA and YNFKEQ. The length of the CDR3 is 17 residues.

This clonotype was seen more than once but under ten times. V usage is TRBV4-2 and J usage is TRBJ2-4; 8 bases match TRBD1. With the DNA end fitting TRBJ2-7 better, the J assignment may be wrong. The CDR3 contains 14 residues. The germline gives CDR1 LGHNA, CDR2 YNFKEQ. In DNA form, the CDR3 reads TGTGCCAGCAGCGAGACCCAGGGGGCATACGAGCAGTACTTC. This codes for CASSETQGAYEQYF.

This clonotype was observed a handful of times. The rearrangement uses TRBV6-1 and TRBJ1-2, with D possibly TRBD1 on 6 matching bases. V lost 7 bases and J 12 bases, leaving 18 bases between the germline ends. This CDR3 has 12 residues. Germline CDR1 reads MNHNS; CDR2 reads SASEGT. The CDR3 DNA reads TGTGCCAGCACTGTGGGGACACTACTCCACACCTTC. Translated, it gives CASTVGTLLHTF.

The V and J genes are TRBV7-2 and TRBJ2-1; 15 nucleotides agree with TRBD2. Germline V CDR1 and CDR2: SGHTA, FQGNSA. CDR3 size: 16 residues. Germline trimming cut 5 bases from V and 9 bases from J; bases unmatched to any gene: 8. In DNA form, the CDR3 reads TGTGCCAGCAGCGACGGGACTAGCGGGAGGAGGAGTGAGCAGTTCTTC. Translating it yields CASSDGTSGRRSEQFF.

The V and J genes are TRBV4-1 and TRBJ2-7; D remains unclear. The germline V and J ends were trimmed by 0 bases and 3 bases, with 12 bases remaining between them. The CDR3 spans 15 residues. CDR1 is MGHRA and CDR2 is YSYEKL in the germline V gene. CDR3 residues: CASSQDRAEYYEQYF. CDR3 DNA sequence: TGCGCCAGCAGCCAAGATCGGGCAGAATACTACGAGCAGTACTTC.

The chain employs TRBV20-1 and TRBJ2-7; D remains ambiguous. V was clipped by 1 base and J by 7 bases, with 11 bases between them. The CDR3 is 12 residues long. Germline CDR1 DFQATT, CDR2 SNEGSKA (reference sequence). The CDR3 sequence: CSARGPWDEQYF. In nucleotides, the CDR3 is TGCAGTGCTAGAGGTCCATGGGATGAGCAGTACTTC.

The chain has TRBV5-5 and TRBJ2-7; tentatively, D is TRBD2 (6 bases). The germline CDR1 and CDR2 sequences are SGHKS and YYEKEE (reference sequence). The V and J ends lost 3 bases and 2 bases respectively, with 9 bases between them. The CDR3 sequence is 13 residues long. The CDR3 loop reads CASSSLATYEQYF. CDR3 nucleotides: TGTGCCAGCAGCTCCCTAGCGACCTACGAGCAGTACTTC.

This chain links TRBV7-2 with TRBJ2-3, with 7 positions matching TRBD2. The CDR3 has 17 amino acids. Per the germline V gene, CDR1 is SGHTA and CDR2 is FQGNSA. Germline trimming cut 5 bases from V and 1 base from J; bases unmatched to any gene: 12. Written as DNA, the CDR3 is TGTGCCAGCAGCCTAGGGACGAGCGGGATAGGCACAGATACGCAGTATTTT. The encoded protein is CASSLGTSGIGTDTQYF.

J is TRBJ2-1 and V is TRBV7-2; TRBD2 agrees at 12 bases. V gave up 2 bases and J gave up 7 bases; unmatched junction bases: 3. Per the germline V gene, CDR1 is SGHTA and CDR2 is FQGNSA. This CDR3 has 15 residues. CDR3 DNA sequence: TGTGCCAGCAGCTTAACTAGCGGGGGGATTAATGAGCAGTTCTTC. Amino acid sequence: CASSLTSGGINEQFF.